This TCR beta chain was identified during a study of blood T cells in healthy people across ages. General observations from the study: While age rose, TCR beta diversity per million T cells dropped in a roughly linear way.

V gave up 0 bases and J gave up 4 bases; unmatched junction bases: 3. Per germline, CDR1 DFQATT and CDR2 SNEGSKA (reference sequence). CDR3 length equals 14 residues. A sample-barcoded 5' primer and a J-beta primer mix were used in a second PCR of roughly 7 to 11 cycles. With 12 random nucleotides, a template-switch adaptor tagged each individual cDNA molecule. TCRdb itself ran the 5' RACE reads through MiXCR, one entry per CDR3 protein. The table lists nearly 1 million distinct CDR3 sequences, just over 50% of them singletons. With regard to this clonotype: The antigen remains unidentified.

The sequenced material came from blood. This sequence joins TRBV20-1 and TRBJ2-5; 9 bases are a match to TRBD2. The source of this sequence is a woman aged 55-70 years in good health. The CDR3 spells CSARDPLAGETQYF. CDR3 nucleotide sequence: TGCAGTGCTAGAGATCCACTAGCGGGAGAGACCCAGTACTTC.